These 22 T cell receptor beta chains were sequenced from one sample in a study of blood T cell repertoires in COVID-19. TCRdb keeps only in-frame clones here, not all; method: immunoSEQ multiplex PCR. The table has some 350,000 clones, roughly 87% seen once. Material: PBMCs or T cells enriched from blood (not recorded which). These receptors were obtained from a woman aged 25 to 45 who had recovered from COVID-19.

This clone showed up just a few times. This chain links TRBV28 with TRBJ2-2; TRBD2 agrees at 12 bases. This CDR3 has 16 amino acids. Germline loops: CDR1 MDHEN, CDR2 SYDVKM. The V segment lost 2 bases and the J segment 5 bases; nucleotides outside the gene matches: 3. CDR3 sequence (DNA): TGTGCCAGCAGTTTAGCCCTAGCGGGAGGGACCGGGGAGCTGTTTTTT. Translation: CASSLALAGGTGELFF. The full variable domain, rest sourced from reference TRBV28 and TRBJ2-2, is DVKVTQSSRYLVKRTGEKVFLECVQDMDHENMFWYRQDPGLGLRLIYFSYDVKMKEKGDIPEGYSVSREKKERFSLILESASTNQTSMYLCASSLALAGGTGELFFGEGSRLTVL.

The chain combines TRBV28 with TRBJ1-1; unclear D gene. There are 11 residues in the CDR3. The germline CDR1 and CDR2 sequences are MDHEN and SYDVKM. Trimming cost V 7 bases and J 0 bases, with 3 bases left between them. CDR3 in DNA: TGTGCCAGCATTATGAACACTGAAGCTTTCTTT. This sequence encodes CASIMNTEAFF.

The chain employs TRBV6-5 and TRBJ1-1; TRBD1 matches at 10 bases. CDR1 is MNHEY, CDR2 SVGAGI, per germline. The V gene end was trimmed by 4 bases and the J gene end by 11 bases; junction bases not matched to a gene: 13. The CDR3 spans 15 residues. The CDR3 reads CASSSHTRDRGQAFF. The CDR3 bases are TGTGCCAGCAGTTCTCACACCCGGGACAGGGGCCAGGCTTTCTTT.

The CDR3 coding sequence is TGTGCCTGGAGTGTACTGGGTAGCGGGGTCCCATACTTC. Its translation: CAWSVLGSGVPYF. The V gene is TRBV30, the J gene TRBJ2-5; 8 nucleotides agree with TRBD2. J gave up 14 bases and V 0 bases, and 11 bases lay outside the gene matches. The length of the CDR3 is 13 residues. Germline loops: CDR1 GTSNPN, CDR2 SVGIG (reference sequence). Combining the CDR3 with reference TRBV30 and TRBJ2-5 gives the whole variable domain SQTIHQWPATLVQPVGSPLSLECTVEGTSNPNLYWYRQAAGRGLQLLFYSVGIGQISSEVPQNLSASRPQDRQFILSSKKLLLSDSGFYLCAWSVLGSGVPYFGPGTRLLVL.

This clone was detected only once. The chain links TRBV5-1 to TRBJ2-1; 11 bases map to TRBD2. The CDR3 covers 16 residues. Unmatched junction bases numbered 6, after V lost 0 bases and J lost 7 bases. CDR1 is SGHRS, CDR2 YFSETQ, per germline. CDR3 sequence: CASSLVAGGPGNEQFF. As DNA, the CDR3 is TGCGCCAGCAGCTTGGTAGCGGGAGGGCCGGGGAATGAGCAGTTCTTC.

The chain carries TRBV24-1 and TRBJ1-2, with 12 positions matching TRBD1. This CDR3 contains 18 residues. The junction had 14 bases not matched to a gene; V was cut back by 6 bases and J by 4 bases. The V gene's germline CDR1 is KGHDR and CDR2 SFDVKD. The CDR3 reads CATSFSGTGGLAFYGYTF. CDR3 sequence (DNA): TGTGCCACCAGTTTCTCCGGGACAGGGGGCCTAGCCTTCTATGGCTACACCTTC.

This chain uses TRBV19 with TRBJ2-1; D is perhaps TRBD1 (5 bases). Germline V gene sequence: CDR1 LNHDA, CDR2 SQIVND (reference sequence). This CDR3 comprises 12 residues. Trimming removed 7 bases at V and 6 bases at J, with 10 bases between. The CDR3 nucleotides read TGTGCCAGTAATGAAGGGGTCAATGAGCAGTTCTTC. This sequence encodes CASNEGVNEQFF.

The gene calls are TRBV9 and TRBJ2-5, with TRBD2 matching over 7 bases. V shed 2 bases, J shed 7 bases, and the junction held 11 bases outside the gene matches. The length of the CDR3 is 15 residues. Per germline, CDR1 SGDLS and CDR2 YYNGEE. CDR3 region: CASSVSASGYGTQYF. In nucleotides, the CDR3 is TGTGCCAGCAGCGTTTCAGCTAGCGGATATGGGACCCAGTACTTC. Supplemented by reference TRBV9 and TRBJ2-5, the full variable domain reads DSGVTQTPKHLITATGQRVTLRCSPRSGDLSVYWYQQSLDQGLQFLIQYYNGEERAKGNILERFSAQQFPDLHSELNLSSLELGDSALYFCASSVSASGYGTQYFGPGTRLLVL.

This clone appeared once. This chain links TRBV29-1 with TRBJ2-1, with TRBD2 identical over 7 bases. Germline V gene lookup returns CDR1 SQVTM and CDR2 ANQGSEA. This CDR3 has 14 residues. With 3 bases clipped from V and 10 bases from J, the junction kept 12 bases outside the gene matches. This CDR3 is CSVEGGLVVEEQFF. Here the CDR3 DNA reads TGCAGCGTTGAGGGAGGGCTAGTTGTAGAAGAGCAGTTCTTC.

The rearrangement uses TRBV29-1 and TRBJ2-5, with D tentatively TRBD2 (6 bases). The CDR3 has 13 residues. The germline V gene encodes CDR1 SQVTM and CDR2 ANQGSEA. The germline V and J ends were trimmed by 3 bases and 5 bases, with 13 bases remaining between them. The CDR3 DNA reads as TGCAGCGTTGAGGCGGGACGGACGGAGACCCAGTACTTC. It translates to CSVEAGRTETQYF.

The J gene is TRBJ1-1, the V gene TRBV5-1, with D maybe TRBD1 (6 bases). The germline V gene has CDR1 SGHRS and CDR2 YFSETQ. V dropped 4 bases and J dropped 5 bases, with 15 bases sitting between them. The CDR3 has 14 amino acids. The CDR3 protein is CASSPGGRETEAFF. The CDR3 region has the DNA TGCGCCAGCAGCCCCGGGGGGCGAGAGACTGAAGCTTTCTTT. Based on the CDR3 plus reference TRBV5-1 and TRBJ1-1, the full variable domain is KAGVTQTPRYLIKTRGQQVTLSCSPISGHRSVSWYQQTPGQGLQFLFEYFSETQRNKGNFPGRFSGRQFSNSRSEMNVSTLELGDSALYLCASSPGGRETEAFFGQGTRLTVV.

This clone was seen once. The chain has TRBV7-9 and TRBJ1-4; D gene unclear. Trimming shortened V by 9 bases and J by 4 bases, and 12 bases separated the two germline ends. From germline, CDR1 is SEHNR and CDR2 FQNEAQ (reference sequence). This CDR3 is 13 amino acids long. CDR3 bases: TGTGCCAGTAGACGGGGAAATAATGAAAAACTGTTTTTT. This codes for CASRRGNNEKLFF.

The gene calls are TRBV28 and TRBJ2-2, with 8 bases that match TRBD1. The CDR3 length is 15 residues. After removal of 5 bases from V and 5 bases from J, the junction contained 7 bases not matched to a gene. Germline assignment: CDR1 MDHEN and CDR2 SYDVKM. CDR3 DNA sequence: TGTGCCAGCAGTCCAGGGGGCACGAGGACCGGGGAGCTGTTTTTT. It codes for CASSPGGTRTGELFF.

V usage is TRBV18 and J usage is TRBJ1-6; 10 bases line up with TRBD1. This CDR3 region has 15 residues. Germline trimming cut 5 bases from V and 6 bases from J; bases unmatched to any gene: 4. CDR1 and CDR2 from the germline V gene are KGHSH and LQKENI. The CDR3 DNA is TGTGCCAGCTCATCTTGGGACAGGGGTAATTCACCCCTCCACTTT. This gives the protein CASSSWDRGNSPLHF.

Comment on this clone: Other DNA sequences from this sample encode an identical CDR3 as well. V and J are TRBV5-8 and TRBJ2-5, with D unclear. CDR3 size: 11 residues. V was pared by 1 base and J by 5 bases, with 3 bases between. Per germline, CDR1 SGHTS and CDR2 YDEGEE. CDR3 region: CASSLRETQYF. The CDR3 bases are TGTGCCAGCAGCTTGCGGGAGACCCAGTACTTC.

The CDR3 loop reads CASSLSYGYSPLHF. CDR3 sequence (DNA): TGTGCCAGCAGTTTATCATACGGGTATTCACCCCTCCACTTT. V gene TRBV28 combines with J gene TRBJ1-6, with D hard to call. V lost 1 base and J 8 bases, leaving 9 bases between the germline ends. The germline CDR1 and CDR2 sequences are MDHEN and SYDVKM. This CDR3 is built from 14 residues.

This chain joins TRBV28 and TRBJ2-7; D possibly corresponds to TRBD2 (6 bases). Trimming took off 4 bases at V and 2 bases at J, with 21 bases between the two ends. The CDR3 consists of 17 residues. Per the germline V gene, CDR1 is MDHEN and CDR2 is SYDVKM. CDR3 bases: TGTGCCAGCAGTTCCTGGCCGCGCGGGGCAGCCCCCTACGAGCAGTACTTC. Protein: CASSSWPRGAAPYEQYF.

The chain uses TRBV6-5 and TRBJ1-1; the D is unclear. The V and J ends lost 8 bases and 5 bases respectively, with 18 bases between them. Germline V CDR1 and CDR2: MNHEY, SVGAGI. This CDR3 spans 14 amino acids. The CDR3 region is CASPQSQGGTEAFF. Written as DNA, the CDR3 is TGTGCCAGCCCCCAATCCCAAGGCGGGACTGAAGCTTTCTTT.

The V gene is TRBV5-1, the J gene TRBJ2-5; maybe TRBD2 (6 bases). Trimming took 4 bases from V and 5 from J, leaving 12 bases between them. The germline V gene encodes CDR1 SGHRS and CDR2 YFSETQ. The CDR3 runs to 13 residues. In DNA form, the CDR3 reads TGCGCCAGCAGCCCCAGGGCGGGGGAGACCCAGTACTTC. Amino acid sequence: CASSPRAGETQYF.

The chain employs TRBV2 and TRBJ1-1; 9 bases are a match to TRBD1. In germline, CDR1 is SNHLY, CDR2 FYNNEI. The V gene end was trimmed by 9 bases and the J gene end by 1 base; junction bases not matched to a gene: 3. The CDR3 is 13 residues long. The CDR3 bases are TGTGCCAGTGTACAGGGGGCGAACACTGAAGCTTTCTTT. Amino acid sequence: CASVQGANTEAFF.

This clone was seen more than once but under ten times. The chain has TRBV24-1 and TRBJ2-2, with 10 positions matching TRBD1. V was pared by 4 bases and J by 3 bases, with 4 bases of the junction left unmatched. Germline assignment: CDR1 KGHDR and CDR2 SFDVKD. This CDR3 has 16 residues. CDR3 in amino acids: CATSEVDRGHTGELFF. CDR3 nucleotides: TGTGCCACCAGTGAAGTCGACAGGGGGCACACCGGGGAGCTGTTTTTT.

The chain has TRBV11-2 and TRBJ2-1, with D perhaps matching TRBD2 (5 bases). CDR1 SGHAT and CDR2 FQNNGV come from the germline V gene. V was clipped by 3 bases and J by 6 bases, with 15 bases between them. The CDR3 is 15 amino acids. The CDR3 reads CASSFFGGVGNEQFF. DNA for the CDR3: TGTGCCAGCAGCTTTTTCGGAGGAGTGGGCAATGAGCAGTTCTTC.